The entry below gives a single T cell receptor beta chain sequence along with its context. What it binds is unknown. The data stem from a study of OX40 agonist ivuxolimab in advanced cancers. Study-wide background: The dose-escalation group included hepatocellular carcinoma, melanoma, renal cell carcinoma and head and neck cancer. Broader study findings: There was clonal expansion of CD4+ and CD8+ blood T cells by week 6 at 0.1 to 3.0 mg/kg. On average, CD8+ T cells had more expanded clones than CD4+.

The CDR3 extends over 13 amino acids. V lost 7 bases to trimming and J lost 6 bases, with 16 bases between them. Germline-derived CDR1 and CDR2 are ENHRY and SYGVKD. Sequencing was performed with immunoSEQ multiplex PCR; in TCRdb, only in-frame clones are kept and a portion is missing. This sample has tens of thousands of clones; 80% occur once, and the top ten carry roughly 7%. The clonotype originates from an adult with an advanced solid tumor such as melanoma, head and neck, liver or kidney cancer. The specimen comprised CD4+ or CD8+ T cells sorted from blood, sampled in a trial of the OX40 agonist ivuxolimab. The chain couples TRBV10-3 to TRBJ2-7; D might be TRBD1 (6 bases). The CDR3 DNA is TGTGCCATCACGGGGACGCAGGGGAGCGAGCAGTACTTC. Amino acid sequence: CAITGTQGSEQYF.